This T cell receptor beta chain was recorded in a study of T cells in Graves' hyperthyroidism and ophthalmopathy (dated by TCRdb to about 2019). Study-wide context: Peripheral blood samples were taken at the time of initial diagnosis, prior to any treatment. To identify TCR V-J signatures that set the groups apart, the researchers used a discovery cohort of 100 patients, made up of roughly 45 with Graves' ophthalmopathy and 57 with stable Graves' hyperthyroidism. An independent validation cohort of about 20 hyperthyroidism patients and 15 or so patients who later progressed to ophthalmopathy tested prospective prediction of ophthalmopathy. The approximately 100 discovery patients were randomly divided into training and test sets at a 7:3 ratio. In addition, the study compared T-cell repertoires in thyroid tissue and in blood from several Graves' hyperthyroidism patients. Following sampling, methimazole starting at 30 mg daily was given to hyperthyroidism patients, and high-dose intravenous methylprednisolone was given to ophthalmopathy patients. According to the paper, TCR Vbeta CDR3 sequencing was carried out on about 140 peripheral blood samples, which came from about 45 ophthalmopathy, fewer than 80 hyperthyroidism and some 17 progressor patients. Findings and caveats that apply to the study as a whole: In validation, the model predicted progression to ophthalmopathy with approximately 69% sensitivity and less than 80% specificity, a median of 6.5 months before onset. Sample size was not statistically predetermined, and blinding of investigators to group allocation was not performed. A 13 V-J signature model separated ophthalmopathy from stable hyperthyroidism, with around 88% sensitivity and just under 84% specificity in cross-validation and 80%/75% in testing. Most expanded thyroid clonotypes (frequency above 0.001) were also detected in blood, suggesting blood repertoires may reflect thyroid immune responses.

Amplification of TCR beta CDR3 regions was carried out from RNA transcripts. For the first round of RT-PCR on the TCR CDR3, the HTBI primer set was used together with the Qiagen OneStep RT-PCR kit. A second multiplex PCR round built the libraries, followed by size selection and purification. Paired-end sequencing of the libraries was performed with 100 bp reads on an Illumina HiSeq2000. For the original study's pipeline: SOAPnuke was used to process the raw data, with reads discarded if the reads contained adapters or uncalled bases, had a mean Phred below 15, or lacked an exact constant-primer or identifier match. COPE v1.2.5 was used to merge high-quality paired reads, and clonotypes were defined as unique nucleotide sequences. Clonotypes were aligned to IMGT TRBV, TRBD and TRBJ reference segments using MiTCR v1.1. Only V-J combinations with frequency above 0.0001, covering about 99% of repertoires, were analysed. The TCS score was defined as the ratio of F50 (clonal expansion) to E x V (chaos), calculated using BLOSUM62-based TCRdist between CDR3 peptides within each V-J. Welch's t-statistics and random forest reduced 450 to 600 V-J features to some 14, which were used in a naive Bayes classifier (R e1071). The public reads were reprocessed in TCRdb via fastp at Q25 and MiXCR, keeping in-frame beta chains. Identical CDR3 protein sequences are pooled into one entry, listed with their most common genes and DNA. The authors' filters were not applied to this entry. The table for this sample lists under 400,000 distinct CDR3 sequences; 15% to 20% of them were counted only once. The ten largest clones represent roughly a sixth of the sample.

Ophthalmopathy patients had moderately to severely active disease, Clinical Activity Score of at least 3, NOSPECS grade of at least 4, and duration under 3 months. Any patient with an uncontrolled infection, another autoimmune disease, pregnancy or lactation was excluded. Diagnoses relied on clinical symptoms, serum thyroxine and TRAb, thyroid ultrasound and orbital computed tomography. PBMCs were isolated from about 9.1 ml of fresh peripheral blood by Ficoll-Paque density gradient centrifugation. Trizol reagent was used to extract total RNA, and RNA quality was then checked on an Agilent 2100 Bioanalyzer. The CDR3 numbers 15 residues from cysteine through phenylalanine. Only the CDR3 DNA stays, 45 bases, in frame from base 1. Via the germline V gene, CDR1 is MNHEY and CDR2 SVGAGI. Trimming removed 6 bases from V and 0 bases from J; the gene matches leave 7 bases unexplained. At least ten counts were recorded for this clonotype. It has no known antigen specificity. No much larger clone is present one base from it, and per-base qualities are unavailable.

What was sequenced was blood. The rearrangement joined TRBV6-5 to TRBJ2-7, and TRBD2 aligns with 8 junction nucleotides. This TCR was recovered from a woman in her thirties or forties with Graves' ophthalmopathy. The nucleotide sequence reads TGTGCCAGCAGAGTTAGCGGGGCCCTCTCCTACGAGCAGTACTTC. The encoded protein is CASRVSGALSYEQYF.